Each of the 22 T cell receptor beta chains below was sequenced from the same sample in a study of blood T cell repertoires in COVID-19. Clones were sequenced by immunoSEQ multiplex PCR, and TCRdb holds only the in-frame ones, with some missing. The table records more than 200,000 clones, 75% to 90% of them present only once. Sequenced sample: peripheral blood. These receptors originate from a man in his forties with acute or convalescent COVID-19.

V and J are TRBV9 and TRBJ2-2; 7 positions match TRBD1. V lost 0 bases to trimming and J lost 6 bases; unmatched junction nucleotides: 8. CDR1 is SGDLS and CDR2 is YYNGEE in the germline V gene. This CDR3 region has 16 residues. CDR3 DNA sequence: TGTGCCAGCAGCGTAGCCCTAAATCAGGGGGCCGGGGAGCTGTTTTTT. Amino acid sequence: CASSVALNQGAGELFF.

This sequence joins TRBV27 and TRBJ1-2, with D uncertain. Per germline, CDR1 MNHEY and CDR2 SMNVEV (reference sequence). The CDR3 has 11 residues. V was cut by 9 bases and J by 4 bases, with 9 bases left in between. The CDR3, as DNA: TGTGCCAGTACCGCGGGCTATGGCTACACCTTC. This encodes CASTAGYGYTF.

The rearrangement links TRBV11-2 to TRBJ2-3; 7 bases align to TRBD2. This CDR3 comprises 17 residues. The trim removed 2 bases at V and 1 base at J, leaving 9 bases unmatched. Germline-derived CDR1 and CDR2 are SGHAT and FQNNGV. The CDR3 region has the DNA TGTGCCAGCAGCTTAAACTATCGACTAGCCCGCACAGATACGCAGTATTTT. Protein product: CASSLNYRLARTDTQYF.

The J gene is TRBJ2-3, the V gene TRBV18; TRBD1 matches 7 bases. Per germline, CDR1 KGHSH and CDR2 LQKENI. The CDR3 runs 14 residues. J lost 6 bases, V lost 4 bases, and 7 bases had no gene match. The DNA for the CDR3 is TGTGCCAGCTCACATACCGGGACAGTGGATACGCAGTATTTT. Translating it yields CASSHTGTVDTQYF.

J is TRBJ1-4 and V is TRBV10-3; 7 positions agree with TRBD1. CDR3 length: 14 residues. With 4 bases clipped from V and 4 bases from J, the junction kept 3 bases outside the gene matches. Germline-derived CDR1 and CDR2 are ENHRY and SYGVKD. This CDR3 is CAISAGTDNEKLFF. The CDR3 DNA reads TGTGCCATCAGTGCCGGGACAGATAATGAAAAACTGTTTTTT.

This chain links TRBV27 with TRBJ1-5; TRBD1 is a possible D gene (5 bases). CDR1 and CDR2 (germline): MNHEY, SMNVEV (reference sequence). The CDR3 is 14 amino acids. Trimming took off 4 bases at V and 7 bases at J, with 14 bases between the two ends. CDR3 protein: CASSSGGSPQPQHF. DNA for the CDR3: TGTGCCAGCAGTTCCGGGGGGAGTCCACAGCCCCAGCATTTT.

This chain uses TRBV5-6 with TRBJ2-3, with D unresolved. This CDR3 has 13 amino acids. Germline V lookup: CDR1 SGHDT, CDR2 YYEEEE. Trimming took 2 bases from V and 2 from J, leaving 6 bases between them. The CDR3 spells CASSLQSTDTQYF. The CDR3 nucleotides are TGTGCCAGCAGCTTACAGTCCACAGATACGCAGTATTTT. Complete variable domain (other parts from reference TRBV5-6 and TRBJ2-3): DAGVTQSPTHLIKTRGQQVTLRCSPKSGHDTVSWYQQALGQGPQFIFQYYEEEERQRGNFPDRFSGHQFPNYSSELNVNALLLGDSALYLCASSLQSTDTQYFGPGTRLTVL.

This clone was recorded once. The CDR3 reads CASSQVSGVQQETQYF. CDR3 coding DNA: TGCGCCAGCAGCCAAGTGTCAGGGGTCCAGCAGGAGACCCAGTACTTC. The chain combines TRBV4-3 with TRBJ2-5, with a tentative D call TRBD1 (6 bases). CDR1 LGHNA and CDR2 YSLEER come from the germline V gene. This CDR3 is 16 amino acids long. V lost 1 base and J lost 5, with 17 bases in between.

The V and J genes are TRBV5-1 and TRBJ2-2, with 7 bases matching TRBD1. Germline-derived CDR1 and CDR2 are SGHRS and YFSETQ. The CDR3 is made up of 15 amino acids. V lost 0 bases to trimming and J lost 4 bases; unmatched junction nucleotides: 3. The chain's CDR3 is CASSLDRGTTGELFF. Written as DNA, the CDR3 is TGCGCCAGCAGCTTGGACAGGGGCACCACCGGGGAGCTGTTTTTT.

The CDR3 protein is CASSQGRTAVGYTF. The CDR3 region has the DNA TGTGCCAGCAGCCAAGGACGGACAGCTGTGGGCTACACCTTC. The gene calls are TRBV14 and TRBJ1-2, with a possible D match to TRBD1 (6 bases). Germline CDR1 and CDR2: SGHDN and FVKESK. V was trimmed by 1 base and J by 8 bases, leaving 14 bases between them. This CDR3 has 14 residues.

The rearrangement joins TRBV30 to TRBJ1-3, with D possibly TRBD1 on 5 matching bases. V lost 2 bases and J lost 1, with 9 bases in between. From germline, CDR1 is GTSNPN and CDR2 SVGIG (reference sequence). This CDR3 spans 14 amino acids. The CDR3 sequence: CAWSRGSSGNTIYF. CDR3 bases: TGTGCCTGGAGTCGGGGGTCTTCTGGAAACACCATATATTTT. Full variable domain (rest looked up from reference TRBV30 and TRBJ1-3): SQTIHQWPATLVQPVGSPLSLECTVEGTSNPNLYWYRQAAGRGLQLLFYSVGIGQISSEVPQNLSASRPQDRQFILSSKKLLLSDSGFYLCAWSRGSSGNTIYFGEGSWLTVV.

This clone was found a few times. The rearrangement links TRBV7-9 to TRBJ2-7; 9 bases line up with TRBD2. Germline V CDR1 and CDR2: SEHNR, FQNEAQ (reference sequence). The CDR3 has 17 amino acids. The ends lost 5 bases at V and 1 base at J; junction bases unmatched: 12. The CDR3 region has the DNA TGTGCCAGCAGCCTCTTTAGCGGGGGAGTGCTATCCTACGAGCAGTACTTC. As protein: CASSLFSGGVLSYEQYF.

The chain joins TRBV18 to TRBJ2-3, with TRBD2 matching over 7 bases. The V gene end was trimmed by 5 bases and the J gene end by 2 bases; junction bases not matched to a gene: 10. Germline V gene sequence: CDR1 KGHSH, CDR2 LQKENI. CDR3 size: 16 residues. The CDR3 DNA reads as TGTGCCAGCTCAACGATCCCCAGCGGGGCCACAGATACGCAGTATTTT. Encoded protein: CASSTIPSGATDTQYF.

V usage is TRBV21-1 and J usage is TRBJ2-7; the D segment call TRBD1 is taken from the table without a DNA check. TRBV21-1 is an annotated pseudogene. The CDR3 spans 18 residues. The CDR3 region has the DNA TGTGCCAGCATTCGGACCGGGACAGGGGGCTCTTGTGCCTACGAGCAGTACTTC. Protein: CASIRTGTGGSCAYEQYF.

Concerning this clone: The junction departs from the called germline gene at one end, perhaps through a read error. J is TRBJ2-4 and V is TRBV19; weak D call: TRBD1 (7 bases). The CDR3 sequence is 13 residues long. CDR1 LNHDA and CDR2 SQIVND come from the germline V gene (reference sequence). In DNA form, the CDR3 reads TGTGCCAGTAGTATTGGGGGGACAGACGCAGAACTCTTC. Its translation is CASSIGGTDAELF.

The chain combines TRBV2 with TRBJ2-3, with D perhaps TRBD1 (6 bases). Germline V lookup: CDR1 SNHLY, CDR2 FYNNEI. The V and J ends lost 10 bases and 2 bases respectively, with 16 bases between them. The CDR3 loop spans 14 amino acids. CDR3 amino acids: CATRQAPTTDTQYF. CDR3 coding DNA: TGTGCCACCAGACAGGCCCCCACCACAGATACGCAGTATTTT.

V is TRBV24-1 and J is TRBJ2-1; 10 bases map to TRBD1. The germline CDR1 and CDR2 sequences are KGHDR and SFDVKD. V was pared by 4 bases and J by 3 bases, with 5 bases of the junction left unmatched. This CDR3 comprises 16 residues. DNA of the CDR3: TGTGCCACCAGTGACCAGGACAGGGGGATCTACAATGAGCAGTTCTTC. Protein product: CATSDQDRGIYNEQFF.

The chain has TRBV7-2 and TRBJ2-3; D ambiguous. V was clipped by 4 bases and J by 5 bases, with 7 bases between them. Per germline, CDR1 SGHTA and CDR2 FQGNSA. CDR3 length: 12 residues. CDR3 nucleotide sequence: TGTGCCAGCAGCTCCCTCGGAGATACGCAGTATTTT. This translates into CASSSLGDTQYF.

This chain connects TRBV4-2 to TRBJ2-5, with 16 bases matching TRBD2. This CDR3 is 18 amino acids long. V lost 1 base and J lost 5; bases outside the gene matches: 7. The germline V gene has CDR1 LGHNA and CDR2 YNFKEQ. In DNA, the CDR3 is TGTGCCAGCAGCCAAGTCGGGACTAGCGGGAGGGCCCGGGAGACCCAGTACTTC. Translated: CASSQVGTSGRARETQYF.

CDR3 residues: CASSWEGLGGYGYTF. CDR3 bases: TGTGCCAGCAGTTGGGAGGGACTAGGTGGCTATGGCTACACCTTC. The chain combines TRBV6-5 with TRBJ1-2, with D perhaps TRBD1 (5 bases). Germline assignment: CDR1 MNHEY and CDR2 SVGAGI. This CDR3 is 15 amino acids long. Deletions cut 4 bases from V and 4 bases from J, with 16 bases between.

The genes are TRBV30 and TRBJ1-1; D call uncertain. Germline values: CDR1 GTSNPN, CDR2 SVGIG (reference sequence). The ends were cut back, 2 bases at V and 3 bases at J, with 13 bases in the middle. This CDR3 is built from 14 residues. Here the CDR3 DNA reads TGTGCCTGGAGTCCCCTCGGAGACGACACTGAAGCTTTCTTT. This translates into CAWSPLGDDTEAFF.

The chain joins TRBV19 to TRBJ1-5; TRBD1 is a possible D gene (6 bases). The germline V gene encodes CDR1 LNHDA and CDR2 SQIVND (reference sequence). V lost 4 bases and J lost 5, with 24 bases in between. This CDR3 region has 18 residues. The DNA for the CDR3 is TGTGCCAGTAGTAGGTCTAGTAGGTCCGACAGGCGAGATCAGCCCCAGCATTTT. This sequence encodes CASSRSSRSDRRDQPQHF. Combining the CDR3 with reference TRBV19 and TRBJ1-5 gives the whole variable domain DGGITQSPKYLFRKEGQNVTLSCEQNLNHDAMYWYRQDPGQGLRLIYYSQIVNDFQKGDIAEGYSVSREKKESFPLTVTSAQKNPTAFYLCASSRSSRSDRRDQPQHFGDGTRLSIL.